The rows below give T cell receptor beta chains drawn from one sample of a study of response to subunit inactivated influenza vaccine. TCRdb reprocessed the RT-PCR reads via MiXCR and lists one record per CDR3 protein. The sample shows 450,000 to 550,000 distinct CDR3 sequences, about 25% of them seen only once. Specimen: CD4+ T cells sorted from PBMCs, collected 5 days after vaccination. These receptors came from a man in his fifties who received an inactivated influenza vaccine. Both conserved end residues are part of each CDR3. The order of the fields is V gene, D gene, J gene, clone size, CDR3 DNA, CDR3 protein. D genes are given only for firm matches. Clone size is stated in some rows and not others, as once, few, many or a class when expanded.

TRBV21-1,NA,TRBJ2-7,NA,TGTGCCAGCAGCAAAAACGGCGGGGCTACCTACGAGCAGTACTTC,CASSKNGGATYEQYF
TRBV10-3,NA,TRBJ1-1,NA,TGTGCCATCAGTATAACTGACGCCCGGAACACTGAAGCTTTCTTT,CAISITDARNTEAFF
TRBV9,NA,TRBJ2-7,few,TGTGCCAGCAGCGTTCGTCGCGAGCAGTACTTC,CASSVRREQYF
TRBV28,NA,TRBJ2-3,few,TGTGCCAGCAGGGCGCCAGAGAGTGGCACAGATACGCAGTATTTT,CASRAPESGTDTQYF
TRBV12-3/TRBV12-4,NA,TRBJ1-5,NA,TGTGCCAGCAGTGCTGTCTTGGAGGGGGAGCCCCAGCATTTT,CASSAVLEGEPQHF
TRBV7-2,TRBD2,TRBJ2-1,NA,TGTGCCAGCAGCTTCTTAGCGGGAGGGCGCTACAATGAGCAGTTCTTC,CASSFLAGGRYNEQFF
TRBV29-1,NA,TRBJ2-3,NA,TGCAGCGTTGACGGTCGGACAGCCTTTAGCACAGATACGCAGTATTTT,CSVDGRTAFSTDTQYF
TRBV6-5,TRBD1,TRBJ1-5,NA,TGTGCCAGCAGTTACGGGGGACAGCAGCCCCAGCATTTT,CASSYGGQQPQHF
TRBV28,NA,TRBJ2-5,few,TGTGCCAGCAGTCGGCGGCGAATCCAAGAGACCCAGTACTTC,CASSRRRIQETQYF
TRBV5-1,TRBD2,TRBJ2-5,NA,TGCGCCAGCCGTTTCTTAGCGGGGGTGGAAGAGACCCAGTACTTC,CASRFLAGVEETQYF
TRBV18,NA,TRBJ2-2,few,TGTGCCAGCTCACCGCAGATGATGGAGAACACCGGGGAGCTGTTTTTT,CASSPQMMENTGELFF
TRBV12-3/TRBV12-4,NA,TRBJ1-5,few,TGTGCCAGCGCGTTTGACAGAAATCAGCCCCAGCATTTT,CASAFDRNQPQHF
TRBV5-1,NA,TRBJ2-3,NA,TGCGCCAGCAGCTTGGTTGGCAGGCAAAGCACAGATACGCAGTATTTT,CASSLVGRQSTDTQYF
TRBV7-2,TRBD2,TRBJ2-3,few,TGTGCCAGCAGCTTAAGGCTAGCGGGGGGGCACACAGATACGCAGTATTTT,CASSLRLAGGHTDTQYF
TRBV4-2,NA,TRBJ1-5,NA,TGTGCCAGCAGCCCAGGGGAAGTGAGCAATCAGCCCCAGCATTTT,CASSPGEVSNQPQHF
TRBV5-1,NA,TRBJ2-7,few,TGCGCCAGCAGCCCCGAGAACTCCTACGAGCAGTACTTC,CASSPENSYEQYF
TRBV7-6,TRBD1,TRBJ1-3,NA,TGTGCCAGCAGCTCCAACAGGGGGCAAATGCATTTT,CASSSNRGQMHF
TRBV5-5,TRBD2,TRBJ2-3,NA,TGTGCCAGCAGCTTTAGGCTAGCGGGGGCCCTAGATACGCAGTATTTT,CASSFRLAGALDTQYF
TRBV20-1,NA,TRBJ2-5,NA,TGCAGTGCTAGGGGGGACATAGAAGAGACCCAGTACTTC,CSARGDIEETQYF
TRBV20-1,NA,TRBJ1-5,few,TGCAGTGCTAGATCTGTTCGGAATCAGCCCCAGCATTTT,CSARSVRNQPQHF
TRBV20-1,TRBD2,TRBJ2-1,few,TGCAGTGCTAGCGGACTAGCGGGAGGAGATGAGCAGTTCTTC,CSASGLAGGDEQFF
TRBV24-1,NA,TRBJ1-5,NA,TGTGCCACCAGCCACGGGACGAATCAGCCCCAGCATTTT,CATSHGTNQPQHF
TRBV7-8,NA,TRBJ2-3,NA,TGTGCCAGCAGCTTTAAGAGAGTCCCAGATACGCAGTATTTT,CASSFKRVPDTQYF
TRBV3-1,NA,TRBJ2-5,NA,TGTGCCAGCAGCCAAGATCGGGGAGTAAGACAGCAAGAGACCCAGTACTTC,CASSQDRGVRQQETQYF
TRBV12-3/TRBV12-4,NA,TRBJ2-7,few,TGTGCCAGCACCGGGGAGGGGGCTAGGGAGCAGTACTTC,CASTGEGAREQYF
TRBV10-3,TRBD1,TRBJ2-1,NA,TGTGCCATCAGTGAAACGGGACAGGGTTCTCAAGGTGAGCAGTTCTTC,CAISETGQGSQGEQFF
TRBV7-3,NA,TRBJ1-1,many,TGTGCCAGCAGCTTAACCAACACAGCCGGAGCTTTCTTT,CASSLTNTAGAFF
TRBV4-3,NA,TRBJ2-3,NA,TGCGCCAGCAGCCAAGATAATCCCGGACCCACAGATACGCAGTATTTT,CASSQDNPGPTDTQYF
TRBV20-1,NA,TRBJ2-2,few,TGCAGTGCTAGAGTGACGGGAACCGCGAACACCGGGGAGCTGTTTTTT,CSARVTGTANTGELFF
TRBV4-2,TRBD1,TRBJ2-1,NA,TGTGCCAGCAGCCAAGAGTCGGACAGGGGGCGGAATGAGCAGTTCTTC,CASSQESDRGRNEQFF
TRBV5-1,NA,TRBJ2-1,NA,TGCGCCAGCAGCTTGATCGTGGGCTCCTACAATGAGCACTTCTTC,CASSLIVGSYNEHFF
TRBV10-3,TRBD2,TRBJ2-3,NA,TGTGCCACCCAGGGAGCGGGGGGACTATTTAGCACAGATACGCAGTATTTT,CATQGAGGLFSTDTQYF
TRBV12-3/TRBV12-4,TRBD2,TRBJ2-7,few,TGTGCCAGCACTTCTATAGCGGGAGTGGTCCCAGTCCACGAGCAGTACTTC,CASTSIAGVVPVHEQYF
TRBV5-5,TRBD2,TRBJ2-7,few,TGTGCCAGCAGCTTGGCCCCACGATGGGCGGGAGCGTCAGGCGAGCAGTACTTC,CASSLAPRWAGASGEQYF
TRBV20-1,NA,TRBJ1-5,few,TGCAGTGCTAGAGGGGACGGAGATAGCAATCAGCCCCAGCATTTT,CSARGDGDSNQPQHF
TRBV29-1,NA,TRBJ2-7,many,TGCAGCGTTGGACAGAGCTACGAGCAGTACTTC,CSVGQSYEQYF
TRBV5-5,TRBD1,TRBJ1-2,NA,TGTGCCAGCAGCTTGGACGGGACAGCAGACTATGGCTACACCTTC,CASSLDGTADYGYTF
TRBV11-2,TRBD2,TRBJ2-2,few,TGTGCCAGCAGCTTAGAACTCGGGGGGAGAGGCGCCGGGGAGCTGTTTTTT,CASSLELGGRGAGELFF
TRBV2,TRBD1,TRBJ2-7,NA,TGTGCCAGCAGAAGAGCCGGGACAGGGACCTACGAGCAGTACTTC,CASRRAGTGTYEQYF
TRBV7-9,TRBD2,TRBJ2-7,few,TGTGCCAGCAGCTTTCAAGCGGGAGTCTACGAGCAGTACTTC,CASSFQAGVYEQYF
TRBV9,NA,TRBJ2-5,few,TGTGCCAGCAGCTTTGCAGGGGAACGAGAGACCCAGTACTTC,CASSFAGERETQYF
TRBV11-2,NA,TRBJ2-2,NA,TGTGCCAGCAGCTCCTCTGATAAGAACACCGGGGAGCTGTTTTTT,CASSSSDKNTGELFF
TRBV27,TRBD1,TRBJ1-5,NA,TGTGCCAGCAGTCAAGGACAGGGTCCTCAGCCCCAGCATTTT,CASSQGQGPQPQHF
TRBV5-1,TRBD1,TRBJ1-1,many,TGCGCCAGCAGCCAAGGACAGGGGGGCGAAGCTTTCTTT,CASSQGQGGEAFF
TRBV7-6,NA,TRBJ2-7,NA,TGTGCCAGCAGCTTAGCGATTGGGCAGGGACCCTACGAGCAGTACTTC,CASSLAIGQGPYEQYF
TRBV20-1,TRBD1,TRBJ2-1,NA,TGCAGTGCGGGACAGGGAAGCAATGAGCAGTTCTTC,CSAGQGSNEQFF
TRBV7-6,TRBD2,TRBJ2-7,NA,TGTGCCAGCAGCTTAAGGGCTAGCGGGGGGAAAGGGAGTACCTACGAGCAGTACTTC,CASSLRASGGKGSTYEQYF
TRBV10-3,NA,TRBJ2-1,NA,TGTGCCATCAACCCATCAACAGGGCTACCCTACAATGAGCAGTTCTTC,CAINPSTGLPYNEQFF
TRBV29-1,NA,TRBJ2-2,NA,TGCAGCGTTGAACGGGGGGCGCGGACCGGGGAGCTGTTTTTT,CSVERGARTGELFF
TRBV4-1,NA,TRBJ1-4,NA,TGCGCCAGCAGCCGCAGAGAAAAACTGTTTTTT,CASSRREKLFF
TRBV3-1,TRBD2,TRBJ2-5,NA,TGTGCCAGCAGCCAACGTCTCGCTAGCGGGGGGCAACCCTTCCGTGGCCAGTACTTC,CASSQRLASGGQPFRGQYF
TRBV18,NA,TRBJ2-1,NA,TGTGCCAGCTCACCGAGGAGGGCCGGATACAATGAGCAGTTCTTC,CASSPRRAGYNEQFF
TRBV20-1,TRBD2,TRBJ2-1,NA,TGCAGTGCTAGTAGCCCTAGCGGGAAGATCTACAATGAGCAGTTCTTC,CSASSPSGKIYNEQFF
TRBV18,TRBD1,TRBJ2-7,NA,TGTGCCAGCTCACCAGTCCGGGACAGCCGTGACGAGCAGTACTTC,CASSPVRDSRDEQYF
TRBV21-1,NA,TRBJ2-5,NA,TGTGCCAACCTTCCCCCGGACCAAGAGACCCAGTACTTC,CANLPPDQETQYF
TRBV20-1,NA,TRBJ2-7,NA,TGCAGTGCTAGAGTTGCGCAGGCTGGCGAGCAGTACTTC,CSARVAQAGEQYF
TRBV20-1,NA,TRBJ2-2,NA,TGCAGTGCCTACCGGGCCCCTAACACCGGGGAGCTGTTTTTT,CSAYRAPNTGELFF
TRBV6-6,NA,TRBJ2-3,NA,TGTGCCAGCACCTCCCTTATGTCCGATACGCAGTATTTT,CASTSLMSDTQYF
TRBV6-5,NA,TRBJ2-7,NA,TGTGCCAGCAGTTACTCTTCCAGGGGTGGCGAGCAGTACTTC,CASSYSSRGGEQYF